These 20 T cell receptor beta chains originate from one sample sequenced in a study of shared clonotypes between healthy human individuals. Measured with immunoSEQ multiplex PCR; TCRdb has only the in-frame clones, and not every one. The sample contains about 2.4 million clones, over 85% of which appear only once. The sequencing sample was made of naive CD4+ T cells from PBMCs. Subset specified: CD45RA+ positively selected. These receptors came from a man aged 18 to 29 in good health. Some clones in this sample may be carry-over from other donors' samples.

CDR3 in amino acids: CASSVALASGEETQYF. DNA of the CDR3: TGTGCCAGCAGCGTAGCTCTAGCTAGCGGGGAAGAGACCCAGTACTTC. V and J are TRBV9 and TRBJ2-5; 9 positions agree with TRBD2. The V segment lost 0 bases and the J segment 3 bases; nucleotides outside the gene matches: 6. The V gene's germline CDR1 is SGDLS and CDR2 YYNGEE. This CDR3 has 16 residues.

The rearrangement joins TRBV7-3 to TRBJ2-7; TRBD2 matches at 10 bases. The V gene end was trimmed by 5 bases and the J gene end by 2 bases; junction bases not matched to a gene: 18. CDR3 size: 19 residues. The germline V gene has CDR1 SGHTA and CDR2 FQGTGA. The CDR3 loop reads CASSPPGGRLAGAPYEQYF. The CDR3 DNA reads as TGTGCCAGCAGCCCGCCAGGGGGACGTCTAGCGGGGGCTCCCTACGAGCAGTACTTC.

The chain recombines TRBV14 with TRBJ2-5; D not certain. The germline V gene encodes CDR1 SGHDN and CDR2 FVKESK. This CDR3 is 13 amino acids long. With 4 bases removed from V and 1 base from J, the gap between germline ends came to 7 bases. In DNA form, the CDR3 reads TGTGCCAGCAGCCCACGGATCCAAGAGACCCAGTACTTC. Its protein is CASSPRIQETQYF.

V is TRBV28 and J is TRBJ2-2, with a weak D call TRBD1 (6 bases). Trimming removed 4 bases from V and 4 bases from J, with 16 bases in between. The CDR3 has 16 residues. Germline CDR1 is MDHEN and CDR2 is SYDVKM. CDR3 coding DNA: TGTGCCAGCAGTTCCGAGACAGGACGGGTCACCGGGGAGCTGTTTTTT. Amino acid sequence: CASSSETGRVTGELFF.

CDR3 sequence reads: CASGRVAGNTGELFF. In DNA form, the CDR3 reads TGCGCCAGCGGCCGAGTGGCGGGAAACACCGGGGAGCTGTTTTTT. The rearrangement uses TRBV5-1 and TRBJ2-2, with a tentative D call TRBD2 (6 bases). V dropped 7 bases and J dropped 2 bases, with 15 bases sitting between them. Germline values: CDR1 SGHRS, CDR2 YFSETQ. The CDR3 is 15 residues long. The entire variable domain, with the rest obtained from reference TRBV5-1 and TRBJ2-2, is as follows: KAGVTQTPRYLIKTRGQQVTLSCSPISGHRSVSWYQQTPGQGLQFLFEYFSETQRNKGNFPGRFSGRQFSNSRSEMNVSTLELGDSALYLCASGRVAGNTGELFFGEGSRLTVL.

This clone was detected once. This sequence joins TRBV5-8 and TRBJ2-2, with D uncertain. This CDR3 contains 13 residues. Trimming cost V 7 bases and J 3 bases, with 10 bases left between them. Germline V gene sequence: CDR1 SGHTS, CDR2 YDEGEE. The DNA of the CDR3 is TGTGCCAGCTCACGGACCCACACCGGGGAGCTGTTTTTT. Its protein is CASSRTHTGELFF.

DNA for the CDR3: TGTGCCAGCAGTCCCCGAGGGACAGTACTCTACAATGAGCAGTTCTTC. Encoded protein: CASSPRGTVLYNEQFF. The genes are TRBV14 and TRBJ2-1; 7 bases are a match to TRBD1. The germline CDR1 and CDR2 sequences are SGHDN and FVKESK. V was pared by 6 bases and J by 3 bases, with 11 bases of the junction left unmatched. The CDR3 totals 16 residues. The whole variable domain, remainder taken from reference TRBV14 and TRBJ2-1, is EAGVTQFPSHSVIEKGQTVTLRCDPISGHDNLYWYRRVMGKEIKFLLHFVKESKQDESGMPNNRFLAERTGGTYSTLKVQPAELEDSGVYFCASSPRGTVLYNEQFFGPGTRLTVL.

V gene TRBV6-1 combines with J gene TRBJ2-5; 12 bases agree with TRBD2. This CDR3 is built from 17 residues. CDR1 is MNHNS, CDR2 SASEGT, per germline. With V trimmed by 1 base and J by 1 base, 4 bases remained unmatched. CDR3 region: CASSEELAGGPQETQYF. In nucleotides, the CDR3 is TGTGCCAGCAGTGAAGAGCTAGCGGGAGGGCCCCAAGAGACCCAGTACTTC.

The gene calls are TRBV29-1 and TRBJ2-1; D gene ambiguous. Trimming left V 5 bases short and J 0 bases short, with 11 bases between. Germline CDR1 and CDR2: SQVTM and ANQGSEA. This CDR3 has 14 residues. CDR3 residues: CSVHPRFSYNEQFF. DNA of the CDR3: TGCAGCGTTCACCCCAGGTTCTCCTACAATGAGCAGTTCTTC.

The chain has TRBV5-1 and TRBJ2-2; D unclear. This CDR3 spans 17 amino acids. The germline V gene encodes CDR1 SGHRS and CDR2 YFSETQ. Trimming took 0 bases from V and 3 from J, leaving 15 bases between them. CDR3 DNA: TGCGCCAGCAGCTTGGGCACCCAGGCCCCTTACACCGGGGAGCTGTTTTTT. It translates to CASSLGTQAPYTGELFF.

The V and J genes are TRBV7-8 and TRBJ2-6; tentatively, D is TRBD1 (5 bases). CDR1 is SGHVS and CDR2 is FQNEAQ in the germline V gene. CDR3 size: 17 residues. Trimming took off 5 bases at V and 2 bases at J, with 16 bases between the two ends. In nucleotides, the CDR3 is TGTGCCAGCAGCCCCTATCAAGACAGCGCTGGGGCCAACGTCCTGACTTTC. It specifies CASSPYQDSAGANVLTF. Drawing the rest from reference TRBV7-8 and TRBJ2-6, the complete variable domain is GAGVSQSPRYKVAKRGQDVALRCDPISGHVSLFWYQQALGQGPEFLTYFQNEAQLDKSGLPSDRFFAERPEGSVSTLKIQRTQQEDSAVYLCASSPYQDSAGANVLTFGAGSRLTVL.

The chain couples TRBV6-6 to TRBJ1-3; D is possibly TRBD1 (5 bases). The ends were cut back, 5 bases at V and 0 bases at J, with 14 bases in the middle. Per germline, CDR1 MNHNY and CDR2 SVGAGI (reference sequence). The CDR3 loop spans 16 amino acids. Written as DNA, the CDR3 is TGTGCCAGCAGTAGCCTGACAGATAGCTCTGGAAACACCATATATTTT. Protein sequence: CASSSLTDSSGNTIYF.

The chain links TRBV30 to TRBJ1-5; possible D gene TRBD1, 5 bases. Per germline, CDR1 GTSNPN and CDR2 SVGIG (reference sequence). The V and J ends lost 1 base and 0 bases respectively, with 10 bases between them. CDR3 length: 15 amino acids. CDR3 in DNA: TGTGCCTGGAGTGGGGACGTAAATAGCAATCAGCCCCAGCATTTT. The encoded protein is CAWSGDVNSNQPQHF.

Notes on this clone: The same CDR3 arises from other DNA sequences in this sample as well. This chain connects TRBV28 to TRBJ1-5, with 7 bases identical to TRBD1. This CDR3 has 13 amino acids. Germline V gene sequence: CDR1 MDHEN, CDR2 SYDVKM. Unmatched junction bases numbered 5, after V lost 6 bases and J lost 6 bases. CDR3 amino acids: CASSRQGVQPQHF. In nucleotides, the CDR3 is TGTGCCAGCAGCCGGCAGGGGGTTCAGCCCCAGCATTTT.

This sequence joins TRBV7-9 and TRBJ2-1; 8 bases align to TRBD2. The CDR3 runs to 15 residues. V was clipped by 3 bases and J by 4 bases; unmatched bases: 5. Per germline, CDR1 SEHNR and CDR2 FQNEAQ (reference sequence). CDR3 DNA sequence: TGTGCCAGCAGCTTGACGAGCGGGGGTTACAATGAGCAGTTCTTC. It specifies CASSLTSGGYNEQFF.

As concerns this clone: In the same sample, other DNA sequences code for this CDR3. The chain carries TRBV5-1 and TRBJ1-4; D unresolved. The V end was cut by 0 bases, the J end by 7 bases, with 7 bases between. The CDR3 runs to 13 residues. Per germline, CDR1 SGHRS and CDR2 YFSETQ. CDR3 coding DNA: TGCGCCAGCAGCTTGGTATCTGGTGAAAAACTGTTTTTT. This sequence encodes CASSLVSGEKLFF.

This chain connects TRBV5-1 to TRBJ2-2, with a weak D call TRBD1 (6 bases). Between the trimmed V and J ends, which lost 3 bases and 4 bases, there was a span of 19 bases. This CDR3 region has 17 residues. Germline loops: CDR1 SGHRS, CDR2 YFSETQ. CDR3 DNA: TGCGCCAGCAGCTATGGCCAGGGGACCCCCCTCACCGGGGAGCTGTTTTTT. Translated, it gives CASSYGQGTPLTGELFF.

V gene TRBV19 combines with J gene TRBJ1-5, with 10 bases fitting TRBD1. CDR1 and CDR2 (germline): LNHDA, SQIVND (reference sequence). J was trimmed by 6 bases and V by 5 bases; bases with no gene match: 7. The CDR3 runs to 15 residues. CDR3 in DNA: TGTGCCAGTAGTGGATGGGACAGGGGCGTTCAGCCCCAGCATTTT. Protein product: CASSGWDRGVQPQHF.

The genes are TRBV2 and TRBJ2-7; 11 nucleotides match TRBD1. Germline-derived CDR1 and CDR2 are SNHLY and FYNNEI. The V segment lost 6 bases and the J segment 1 base; nucleotides outside the gene matches: 5. This CDR3 contains 15 residues. CDR3 nucleotides: TGTGCCAGCAGGGCCCGGGACAGGGGGTCCTACGAGCAGTACTTC. As protein: CASRARDRGSYEQYF.

The genes are TRBV10-3 and TRBJ2-3; TRBD2 aligns across 11 bases. Trimming cost V 4 bases and J 3 bases; bases outside gene matches: 3. The CDR3 sequence is 15 residues long. CDR1 and CDR2 from the germline V gene are ENHRY and SYGVKD. CDR3 sequence: CAISGASGRTDTQYF. In nucleotides, the CDR3 is TGTGCCATCAGTGGGGCTAGCGGGAGGACAGATACGCAGTATTTT.